One sample yielded the 16 T cell receptor beta chains listed below, sequenced in a study of T cells in Graves' hyperthyroidism and ophthalmopathy. Amplification of TCR beta CDR3 regions was performed using RNA transcripts as template. The TCR CDR3 was amplified in a first-round RT-PCR using the HTBI primer set. TCRdb ran MiXCR on the multiplex PCR reads and lists one entry per CDR3 protein. The sample yields fewer than 450,000 distinct CDR3 sequences, roughly 15% seen once. Sequencing input: blood. Receptor source: a woman aged 55-75 years with Graves' ophthalmopathy.

This clonotype showed up many times. The V call is TRBV12-3 or TRBV12-4, the J call TRBJ2-7; tentative D call: TRBD1 (6 bases). CDR3 length: 14 residues. V dropped 6 bases and J dropped 3 bases, with 15 bases sitting between them. CDR3 amino acids: CASRQNLQGYEQYF. The DNA of the CDR3 is TGTGCCAGCAGGCAAAACTTACAGGGCTACGAGCAGTACTTC.

The rearrangement joins TRBV29-1 to TRBJ2-7; tentative D call: TRBD1 (6 bases). V shed 7 bases and J shed 0 bases, with 13 bases lying between them. Germline CDR1 SQVTM, CDR2 ANQGSEA. The CDR3 extends over 13 amino acids. The CDR3 protein is CSAGDSLSYEQYF. In DNA, the CDR3 is TGCAGCGCAGGGGATAGTCTCTCCTACGAGCAGTACTTC.

At least ten counts were recorded for this clonotype. The CDR3 DNA is TGCGCCAGCAGCTTATCCGGGACGGTGAACACTGAAGCTTTCTTT. Translated, it gives CASSLSGTVNTEAFF. The rearrangement joins TRBV5-1 to TRBJ1-1; possibly TRBD1 for D (5 bases). Per germline, CDR1 SGHRS and CDR2 YFSETQ. Deletions cut 2 bases from V and 0 bases from J, with 11 bases between. CDR3 length: 15 residues.

The V call is TRBV7-3, the J call TRBJ2-3; 9 positions agree with TRBD2. Germline CDR1 SGHTA, CDR2 FQGTGA. V lost 6 bases to trimming and J lost 7 bases; unmatched junction nucleotides: 14. This CDR3 is 16 amino acids long. CDR3 residues: CASSPNSGRELNTQYF. The CDR3 DNA follows: TGTGCCAGCAGTCCGAATAGCGGGAGAGAATTAAATACGCAGTATTTT.

This clonotype was detected ten times or more. The gene calls are TRBV20-1 and TRBJ2-7, with 7 bases aligning to TRBD2. CDR1 DFQATT and CDR2 SNEGSKA come from the germline V gene (reference sequence). This CDR3 has 13 residues. V shed 3 bases and J 0 bases; nucleotides not matched to a gene: 2. The CDR3 sequence: CSARTSNSYEQYF. CDR3 nucleotides: TGCAGTGCTAGGACTAGCAACTCCTACGAGCAGTACTTC.

This clonotype was counted ten times or more. This chain links TRBV6-1 with TRBJ1-4; D not resolved. The V gene lost 5 bases and the J gene lost 6 bases, with 10 bases spanning the gap. The CDR3 loop spans 13 amino acids. The germline CDR1 and CDR2 sequences are MNHNS and SASEGT. CDR3 DNA sequence: TGTGCCAGCAGTTCCCTGGGGTATGAAAAACTGTTTTTT. Translation: CASSSLGYEKLFF.

This clonotype was counted only a few times. The chain recombines TRBV5-1 with TRBJ1-2; 8 bases map to TRBD1. Looked up from germline, CDR1 is SGHRS and CDR2 is YFSETQ. J was trimmed by 5 bases and V by 3 bases; bases with no gene match: 12. The CDR3 runs to 16 residues. Here the CDR3 reads CASSWAPGQGGYGYTF. The CDR3 DNA follows: TGCGCCAGCAGCTGGGCCCCAGGACAGGGCGGTTATGGCTACACCTTC.

The CDR3 spells CASSPGLRRLYNEQFF. CDR3 nucleotides: TGTGCCAGCTCACCGGGACTTCGAAGACTCTACAATGAGCAGTTCTTC. This sequence joins TRBV18 and TRBJ2-1; a possible D gene is TRBD2 (6 bases). V was clipped by 3 bases and J by 3 bases, with 15 bases between them. CDR1 is KGHSH and CDR2 is LQKENI in the germline V gene. The CDR3 covers 16 residues.

The V call is TRBV19, the J call TRBJ2-5; perhaps TRBD2 as D (5 bases). The CDR3 runs 14 residues. The V end was cut by 0 bases, the J end by 7 bases, with 12 bases between. Germline loops: CDR1 LNHDA, CDR2 SQIVND (reference sequence). The CDR3 loop reads CASSIDPSAGTQYF. The CDR3 nucleotides read TGTGCCAGTAGTATAGATCCCTCCGCGGGGACCCAGTACTTC. The entire variable domain, with the rest obtained from reference TRBV19 and TRBJ2-5, is as follows: DGGITQSPKYLFRKEGQNVTLSCEQNLNHDAMYWYRQDPGQGLRLIYYSQIVNDFQKGDIAEGYSVSREKKESFPLTVTSAQKNPTAFYLCASSIDPSAGTQYFGPGTRLLVL.

Ten or more counts support this clonotype. The chain is built from TRBV28 and TRBJ2-2, with no clear D. The germline CDR1 and CDR2 sequences are MDHEN and SYDVKM. This CDR3 comprises 13 residues. The V and J ends lost 6 bases and 1 base respectively, with 6 bases between them. CDR3 protein: CASRKENTGELFF. CDR3 in DNA: TGTGCCAGCAGAAAGGAGAACACCGGGGAGCTGTTTTTT. The variable domain in full, completed from reference TRBV28 and TRBJ2-2, reads DVKVTQSSRYLVKRTGEKVFLECVQDMDHENMFWYRQDPGLGLRLIYFSYDVKMKEKGDIPEGYSVSREKKERFSLILESASTNQTSMYLCASRKENTGELFFGEGSRLTVL.

At least ten counts were recorded for this clonotype. V gene TRBV11-2 combines with J gene TRBJ1-4; D not resolved. Trimming took 5 bases from V and 8 from J, leaving 15 bases between them. The CDR3 is 14 amino acids. The germline gives CDR1 SGHAT, CDR2 FQNNGV. CDR3 loop: CASSPNSGGEKLFF. The CDR3 DNA reads as TGTGCCAGCAGCCCTAACTCAGGAGGCGAAAAACTGTTTTTT.

This clonotype was seen only a few times. This may come from a read error, since a much larger clone is one base off. This chain joins TRBV2 and TRBJ2-3; the D call may be TRBD1 or TRBD2 (6 bases each). Germline loops: CDR1 SNHLY, CDR2 FYNNEI. The CDR3 consists of 16 residues. The CDR3 reads CASGGGLKGGTGTQYF. As DNA, the CDR3 is TGTGCCAGCGGGGGAGGCCTAAAGGGGGGCACAGGTACGCAGTATTTT. Based on the CDR3 plus reference TRBV2 and TRBJ2-3, the full variable domain is EPEVTQTPSHQVTQMGQEVILRCVPISNHLYFYWYRQILGQKVEFLVSFYNNEISEKSEIFDDQFSVERPDGSNFTLKIRSTKLEDSAMYFCASGGGLKGGTGTQYFGPGTRLTVL.

The chain is built from TRBV25-1 and TRBJ2-5, with a weak D call TRBD2 (6 bases). Per germline, CDR1 MGHDK and CDR2 SYGVNS. The CDR3 runs to 16 residues. Trimming stripped 0 bases from V and 1 base from J, with 12 bases between. CDR3 sequence reads: CASSEYSGRPQETQYF. For the CDR3, the DNA is TGTGCCAGCAGTGAATATTCCGGGAGACCCCAAGAGACCCAGTACTTC.

The chain employs TRBV19 and TRBJ1-4, with a tentative D call TRBD1 (5 bases). V lost 5 bases and J 12 bases, leaving 10 bases between the germline ends. The germline V gene encodes CDR1 LNHDA and CDR2 SQIVND (reference sequence). The CDR3 has 11 residues. The CDR3 reads CASSLGDELFF. CDR3 coding DNA: TGTGCCAGTAGTCTCGGGGACGAACTGTTTTTT.

The table lists this clonotype with many counts. The rearrangement joins TRBV20-1 to TRBJ1-5; 8 bases align to TRBD1. Germline loops: CDR1 DFQATT, CDR2 SNEGSKA (reference sequence). The V segment lost 0 bases and the J segment 7 bases; nucleotides outside the gene matches: 8. This CDR3 has 15 residues. This CDR3 reads CSARDGNRGEQPQHF. DNA of the CDR3: TGCAGTGCTAGAGATGGTAACAGGGGGGAGCAGCCCCAGCATTTT.

The rearrangement links TRBV9 to TRBJ2-7; D gene uncertain. V lost 5 bases and J lost 7, with 4 bases in between. The CDR3 runs to 9 residues. CDR1 and CDR2 from the germline V gene are SGDLS and YYNGEE. For the CDR3, the DNA is TGTGCCAGCAGGGGAGAGCAGTACTTC. Encoded protein: CASRGEQYF.